A single sample is the source of the 32 T cell receptor beta chains below, sequenced in a study of cytomegalovirus exposure and HLA in healthy donors. Using immunoSEQ multiplex PCR, the repertoire was profiled, and TCRdb retains in-frame clones only, with some absent. Of 65,000 to 90,000 clones listed, roughly 90% are singletons. Sequenced material: PBMCs. Receptors originate from a young woman in good health and CMV-seropositive.

The rearrangement links TRBV21-1 to TRBJ2-2; no check of the table's D call, TRBD2, against the DNA was made. TRBV21-1 is a documented pseudogene. The CDR3 length is 12 residues. CDR3 bases: TGTGCCAGCAGCACGTTAACCGGGGAGCTGTTTTTT. Its protein is CASSTLTGELFF.

By frequency in the sample, this clone is medium-sized. The chain is built from TRBV7-3 and TRBJ2-7, with 10 bases that match TRBD1. The CDR3 totals 16 residues. With 5 bases clipped from V and 2 bases from J, the junction kept 9 bases outside the gene matches. Germline V CDR1 and CDR2: SGHTA, FQGTGA. This chain's CDR3 is CASSPKDRGRTYEQYF. CDR3 DNA: TGTGCCAGCAGCCCCAAGGACAGGGGGAGGACCTACGAGCAGTACTTC.

This clone was counted once. V gene TRBV28 combines with J gene TRBJ2-7; TRBD2 agrees at 8 bases. The V and J ends lost 7 bases and 3 bases, in that order; junction bases with no gene match: 8. The germline gives CDR1 MDHEN, CDR2 SYDVKM. This CDR3 contains 14 residues. CDR3 loop: CASTLTSAYYEQYF. The DNA for the CDR3 is TGTGCCAGCACCCTGACTAGCGCATACTACGAGCAGTACTTC.

About this clone: Its ends do not fully match the called genes, so a read error is possible. The chain uses TRBV7-7 and TRBJ2-5; D might be TRBD2 (5 bases). This CDR3 has 14 amino acids. Germline V gives CDR1 SSHAT, CDR2 FNYEAQ (reference sequence). The CDR3 nucleotides are TGTGCTAGCAGCTTAGAGCCGACTAAAGAGACCCAGTACTTC. This encodes CASSLEPTKETQYF.

This sequence joins TRBV1 and TRBJ2-2; TRBD2 is the table's D call, not checked against the DNA. TRBV1 is recorded as a pseudogene. This CDR3 comprises 18 residues. The CDR3 region has the DNA TGCACCAGCAGCCAAGATCGGGGTCGGGAGGGCCACACCGGGGAGCTGTTTTTT. As protein: CTSSQDRGREGHTGELFF.

This sequence joins TRBV6-5 and TRBJ2-7, with D possibly TRBD2 on 5 matching bases. The germline gives CDR1 MNHEY, CDR2 SVGAGI. Deletions cut 7 bases from V and 4 bases from J, with 8 bases between. CDR3 size: 11 residues. The CDR3 nucleotides read TGTGCCAGCACCCGAGGGTACGAGCAGTACTTC. Residues: CASTRGYEQYF.

The J gene is TRBJ1-1, the V gene TRBV12-2. TRBV12-2 is assigned pseudogene status. This CDR3 spans 14 amino acids. The CDR3 DNA follows: TGTGCAAGTCGCTTAGCGCGGTGGGACACTGAAGCTTTCTTT. Translated, it gives CASRLARWDTEAFF.

J is TRBJ2-5 and V is TRBV7-9; TRBD2 is a possible D gene (6 bases). In germline, CDR1 is SEHNR, CDR2 FQNEAQ (reference sequence). Trimming stripped 5 bases from V and 3 bases from J, with 10 bases between. This CDR3 is 13 amino acids long. The chain's CDR3 is CASSRDLEETQYF. The CDR3 DNA reads TGTGCCAGCAGCCGGGACTTGGAAGAGACCCAGTACTTC.

V is TRBV11-2 and J is TRBJ2-1, with D perhaps TRBD2 (7 bases). The CDR3 length is 16 residues. Germline V lookup: CDR1 SGHAT, CDR2 FQNNGV. V was trimmed by 5 bases and J by 1 base, leaving 15 bases between them. The CDR3 DNA follows: TGTGCCAGCAGCCAGGGGCGGGGGCCTTCCTACAATGAGCAGTTCTTC. This codes for CASSQGRGPSYNEQFF.

The chain uses TRBV30 and TRBJ2-3, with 10 bases matching TRBD2. The CDR3 extends over 14 amino acids. J gave up 2 bases and V 2 bases, and 1 base lay outside the gene matches. Germline V lookup: CDR1 GTSNPN, CDR2 SVGIG (reference sequence). The CDR3 DNA reads as TGTGCCTGGAGTCTAGCGGGGGTCACAGATACGCAGTATTTT. Translation: CAWSLAGVTDTQYF.

This sequence joins TRBV5-4 and TRBJ1-1, with a weak D call TRBD1 (5 bases). Trimming stripped 1 base from V and 4 bases from J, with 11 bases between. This CDR3 region has 14 residues. Germline V gives CDR1 SGHNT, CDR2 YYREEE (reference sequence). Here the CDR3 reads CASSLPGLGTEAFF. In nucleotides, the CDR3 is TGTGCCAGCAGCTTGCCAGGGTTGGGCACTGAAGCTTTCTTT.

This clone has only one observation. V and J are TRBV11-2 and TRBJ2-5; D may be TRBD2 (5 bases). The length of the CDR3 is 14 residues. Trimming took 5 bases from V and 5 from J, leaving 15 bases between them. From germline, CDR1 is SGHAT and CDR2 FQNNGV. The CDR3 DNA follows: TGTGCCAGCAGCGCCCGACCTTTAGCGGAGACCCAGTACTTC. Protein: CASSARPLAETQYF.

The chain links TRBV9 to TRBJ2-1; 7 bases match TRBD2. Germline-derived CDR1 and CDR2 are SGDLS and YYNGEE. There are 13 residues in the CDR3. V shed 2 bases, J shed 7 bases, and the junction held 3 bases outside the gene matches. The DNA for the CDR3 is TGTGCCAGCAGCGTGGTGGGACTAAATGAGCAGTTCTTC. This gives the protein CASSVVGLNEQFF.

This rearrangement joins TRBV11-2 to TRBJ2-1; the match to TRBD2 covers 10 bases. V was clipped by 4 bases and J by 8 bases; unmatched bases: 8. The CDR3 has 15 amino acids. Germline assignment: CDR1 SGHAT and CDR2 FQNNGV. The CDR3 coding sequence is TGTGCCAGCAGCTCGGGACTAGCGTTAATCGATGAGCAGTTCTTC. Its translation is CASSSGLALIDEQFF. The full variable domain, its missing parts supplied by reference TRBV11-2 and TRBJ2-1, is EAGVAQSPRYKIIEKRQSVAFWCNPISGHATLYWYQQILGQGPKLLIQFQNNGVVDDSQLPKDRFSAERLKGVDSTLKIQPAKLEDSAVYLCASSSGLALIDEQFFGPGTRLTVL.

The chain links TRBV6-1 to TRBJ1-4, with D possibly TRBD1 on 6 matching bases. The CDR3 runs to 13 residues. Germline loops: CDR1 MNHNS, CDR2 SASEGT. The V and J ends lost 6 bases and 8 bases respectively, with 13 bases between them. CDR3 protein: CASRKDSREKLFF. CDR3 coding DNA: TGTGCCAGCAGGAAGGACAGCAGGGAAAAACTGTTTTTT.

The genes are TRBV7-6 and TRBJ2-7, with D possibly TRBD2 on 6 matching bases. The V and J ends lost 5 bases and 5 bases respectively, with 16 bases between them. CDR1 is SGHVS, CDR2 FNYEAQ, per germline. This CDR3 comprises 14 residues. CDR3 sequence (DNA): TGTGCCAGCAGCCCGCTGTCGGGAGTACACGAGCAGTACTTC. The encoded protein is CASSPLSGVHEQYF.

The chain is built from TRBV27 and TRBJ2-7; the match to TRBD2 covers 8 bases. CDR3 length: 15 amino acids. The V and J ends lost 5 bases and 3 bases, in that order; junction bases with no gene match: 9. Looked up from germline, CDR1 is MNHEY and CDR2 is SMNVEV (reference sequence). CDR3 residues: CASSPRGGLFYEQYF. CDR3 nucleotides: TGTGCCAGCAGTCCCCGGGGGGGCCTATTCTACGAGCAGTACTTC.

The chain carries TRBV12-5 and TRBJ2-3; 10 bases line up with TRBD1. J gave up 3 bases and V 2 bases, and 11 bases lay outside the gene matches. In germline, CDR1 is LGHNT, CDR2 FRNRAP. The CDR3 has 18 residues. CDR3 nucleotide sequence: TGTGCTAGTGGTTTGACTCCCGACGGGACAGGGGAGACAGATACGCAGTATTTT. This translates into CASGLTPDGTGETDTQYF.

The rearrangement joins TRBV5-6 to TRBJ1-6, with 8 bases lining up with TRBD1. Trimming took 3 bases from V and 7 from J; bases not matched to a gene: 6. Per the germline V gene, CDR1 is SGHDT and CDR2 is YYEEEE. CDR3 length: 15 residues. This CDR3 reads CASSSSGTGNSPLHF. In DNA form, the CDR3 reads TGTGCCAGCAGCTCGTCCGGGACAGGCAATTCACCCCTCCACTTT.

The V call is TRBV2, the J call TRBJ2-1; tentatively, D is TRBD2 (6 bases). The CDR3 has 12 residues. V lost 8 bases and J 6 bases, leaving 11 bases between the germline ends. The germline gives CDR1 SNHLY, CDR2 FYNNEI. This CDR3 is CASDAGPNEQFF. The CDR3 nucleotides are TGTGCCAGCGACGCGGGGCCCAATGAGCAGTTCTTC.

The chain employs TRBV4-1 and TRBJ2-7; D might be TRBD2 (6 bases). Trimming left V 0 bases short and J 5 bases short, with 8 bases between. Looked up from germline, CDR1 is MGHRA and CDR2 is YSYEKL. The CDR3 covers 13 residues. As DNA, the CDR3 is TGCGCCAGCAGCCAAGACGGGAGTGACGAGCAGTACTTC. It yields the protein CASSQDGSDEQYF.

V gene TRBV4-2 combines with J gene TRBJ2-7; D perhaps matches TRBD1 (6 bases). The CDR3 has 15 residues. V lost 3 bases and J 5 bases, leaving 17 bases between the germline ends. The germline gives CDR1 LGHNA, CDR2 YNFKEQ. CDR3 amino acids: CASSQSEDSAHEQYF. Written as DNA, the CDR3 is TGTGCCAGCAGCCAGTCGGAGGACAGCGCCCACGAGCAGTACTTC.

The chain uses TRBV7-9 and TRBJ1-1; a weak D match, TRBD1 (5 bases). This CDR3 region has 14 residues. Germline CDR1 SEHNR, CDR2 FQNEAQ (reference sequence). The V end was cut by 6 bases, the J end by 1 base, with 12 bases between. CDR3 sequence reads: CASSGGGENTEAFF. In nucleotides, the CDR3 is TGTGCCAGCAGTGGGGGAGGAGAGAACACTGAAGCTTTCTTT.

In DNA, the CDR3 is TGTGCCAGCAGCTTACTTGGGAGGGCCTCCTACAATGAGCAGTTCTTC. It codes for CASSLLGRASYNEQFF. The rearrangement uses TRBV11-2 and TRBJ2-1; 7 positions agree with TRBD2. V was clipped by 2 bases and J by 0 bases; unmatched bases: 4. The CDR3 totals 16 residues. Germline V CDR1 and CDR2: SGHAT, FQNNGV.

This chain connects TRBV28 to TRBJ1-1, with no clear D. The length of the CDR3 is 14 residues. CDR1 and CDR2 (germline): MDHEN, SYDVKM. V was trimmed by 6 bases and J by 4 bases, leaving 15 bases between them. The CDR3 region is CASRLNWAGTEAFF. CDR3 bases: TGTGCCAGCAGACTCAACTGGGCCGGCACTGAAGCTTTCTTT. Full variable domain (rest looked up from reference TRBV28 and TRBJ1-1): DVKVTQSSRYLVKRTGEKVFLECVQDMDHENMFWYRQDPGLGLRLIYFSYDVKMKEKGDIPEGYSVSREKKERFSLILESASTNQTSMYLCASRLNWAGTEAFFGQGTRLTVV.

V is TRBV4-1 and J is TRBJ2-3; tentatively, D is TRBD2 (5 bases). Germline assignment: CDR1 MGHRA and CDR2 YSYEKL. The CDR3 has 13 amino acids. V was clipped by 0 bases and J by 6 bases, with 7 bases between them. The CDR3 loop reads CASSQDPGDTQYF. The CDR3 DNA follows: TGCGCCAGCAGCCAAGATCCGGGGGATACGCAGTATTTT.

This chain connects TRBV6-5 to TRBJ2-2; D uncertain. This CDR3 has 12 amino acids. V dropped 11 bases and J dropped 3 bases, with 10 bases sitting between them. Germline CDR1 and CDR2: MNHEY and SVGAGI. The CDR3 DNA follows: TGTGCCTCGTTTCGGGACACCGGGGAGCTGTTTTTT. Protein: CASFRDTGELFF.

The chain has TRBV2 and TRBJ2-7, with TRBD1 matching over 9 bases. Per germline, CDR1 SNHLY and CDR2 FYNNEI. This CDR3 is built from 18 residues. The V segment lost 2 bases and the J segment 0 bases; nucleotides outside the gene matches: 11. The CDR3: CASSERGPGQGGSYEQYF. The DNA of the CDR3 is TGTGCCAGCAGTGAACGCGGTCCGGGACAGGGAGGCTCCTACGAGCAGTACTTC.

This chain joins TRBV6-1 and TRBJ1-5, with 7 nucleotides matching TRBD1. This CDR3 is 14 amino acids long. The junction had 6 bases not matched to a gene; V was cut back by 5 bases and J by 5 bases. Germline V gene data show CDR1 as MNHNS and CDR2 as SASEGT. The CDR3 coding sequence is TGTGCCAGCAGTTTGCAGGGGGGAGATCAGCCCCAGCATTTT. It translates to CASSLQGGDQPQHF.

This clone was observed once. V gene TRBV10-3 combines with J gene TRBJ2-1; 9 nucleotides agree with TRBD2. The CDR3 consists of 15 residues. V trimming: 10 bases; J trimming: 5 bases; junction bases outside the gene matches: 12. Per germline, CDR1 ENHRY and CDR2 SYGVKD. The CDR3 reads CASLGGGALNNEQFF. CDR3 nucleotide sequence: TGTGCCAGCCTTGGCGGGGGGGCCCTAAACAATGAGCAGTTCTTC.

This sequence joins TRBV2 and TRBJ1-1, with 9 bases that match TRBD1. CDR1 and CDR2 (germline): SNHLY, FYNNEI. V gave up 5 bases and J gave up 1 base; unmatched junction bases: 5. The CDR3 runs to 15 residues. This chain's CDR3 is CASSLDRGGNTEAFF. The CDR3 coding sequence is TGTGCCAGCAGTCTAGACAGGGGGGGGAACACTGAAGCTTTCTTT.

The rearrangement links TRBV19 to TRBJ1-3, with D unclear. CDR1 LNHDA and CDR2 SQIVND come from the germline V gene (reference sequence). V lost 5 bases and J lost 0, with 8 bases in between. The CDR3 runs 14 residues. The CDR3 DNA follows: TGTGCCAGTAGTGCGATGAGCTCTGGAAACACCATATATTTT. Its translation: CASSAMSSGNTIYF.